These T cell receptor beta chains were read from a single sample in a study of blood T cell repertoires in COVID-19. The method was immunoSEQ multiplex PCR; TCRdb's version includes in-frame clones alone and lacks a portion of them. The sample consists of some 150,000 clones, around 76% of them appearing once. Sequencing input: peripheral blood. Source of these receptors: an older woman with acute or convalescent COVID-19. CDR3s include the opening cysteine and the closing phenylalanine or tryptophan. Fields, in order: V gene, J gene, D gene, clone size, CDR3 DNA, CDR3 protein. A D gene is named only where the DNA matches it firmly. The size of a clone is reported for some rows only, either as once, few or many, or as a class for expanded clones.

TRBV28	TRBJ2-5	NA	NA	TGTGCCAGCAGTTTGCAGGGGATCCAAGAGACCCAGTACTTC	CASSLQGIQETQYF
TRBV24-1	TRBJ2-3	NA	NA	TGTGCCACCAGTGATGCGACCAGGGTTCAGCAGGATACGCAGTATTTT	CATSDATRVQQDTQYF
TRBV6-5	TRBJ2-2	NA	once	TGTGCCAGCACGGCAGGGGTGGACACCGGGGAGCTGTTTTTT	CASTAGVDTGELFF
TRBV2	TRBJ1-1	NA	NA	TGTGCCAGCAGCGTTGACGGGGGAGGAACTGAAGCTTTCTTT	CASSVDGGGTEAFF
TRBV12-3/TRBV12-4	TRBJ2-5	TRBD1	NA	TGTGCCAGCAGGCAGGGGGCGGGGGAGACCCAGTACTTC	CASRQGAGETQYF
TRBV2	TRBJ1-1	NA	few	TGTGCCAGCAGGGGCGGGCAAACGAACACTGAAGCTTTCTTT	CASRGGQTNTEAFF
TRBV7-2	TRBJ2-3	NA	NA	TGTGCCAGCAAGAGGGGGGGTGGAGATACGCAGTATTTT	CASKRGGGDTQYF
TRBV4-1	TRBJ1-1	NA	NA	TGCGCCAGCAGCCAATCGGGGTTTGTAGAAGCTTTCTTT	CASSQSGFVEAFF
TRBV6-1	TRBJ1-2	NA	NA	TGTGCCAGCAGTGAAGCCCCTCTGACAGTTAACTATGGCTACACCTTC	CASSEAPLTVNYGYTF
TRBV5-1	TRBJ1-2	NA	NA	TGCGCCAGCAGCGGCAGGGTGGGGTCCTATGGCTACACCTTC	CASSGRVGSYGYTF
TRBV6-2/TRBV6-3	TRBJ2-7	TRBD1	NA	TGTGCCAGCAGTTATCCCAACCAGGGGGTGACTTTATACGAGCAGTACTTC	CASSYPNQGVTLYEQYF
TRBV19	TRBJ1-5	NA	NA	TGTGCCGGAGGGAGTTCTCTAGATAGCAATCAGCCCCAGCATTTT	CAGGSSLDSNQPQHF
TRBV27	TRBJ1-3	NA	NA	TGTGCCAGCAGTTTCGGCAGGGGAAACACCATATATTTT	CASSFGRGNTIYF
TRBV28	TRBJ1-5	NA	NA	TGTGCCAGCAGTTTGGCAGCGACCCATCAGCCCCAGCATTTT	CASSLAATHQPQHF
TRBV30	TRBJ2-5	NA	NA	TGTGCCTGGAGGTGGGGGGAACTACGAGAGACCCAGTACTTC	CAWRWGELRETQYF
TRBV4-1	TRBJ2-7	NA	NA	TGCGCCAGCAGCCAAGATGAAGGGGACGAGCAGTACTTC	CASSQDEGDEQYF
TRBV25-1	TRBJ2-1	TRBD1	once	TGTGCCAGCAGTATGTTCAAAACGACAGGGAACGATGAGCAGTTCTTC	CASSMFKTTGNDEQFF
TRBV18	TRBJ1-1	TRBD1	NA	TGTGCCAGCTCACCAGTCCAACAGGGGGCTGGGATGAACACTGAAGCTTTCTTT	CASSPVQQGAGMNTEAFF
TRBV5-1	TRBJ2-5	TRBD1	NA	TGCGCCAGCAGCTTTCTAGGGACAGACCAAGAGACCCAGTACTTC	CASSFLGTDQETQYF
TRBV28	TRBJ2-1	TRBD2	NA	TGTGCCAGCGCGGGGACTAGCGGGGGGGAATTAGATGAGCAGTTCTTC	CASAGTSGGELDEQFF
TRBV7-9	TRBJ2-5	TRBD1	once	TGTGCCAGCAGCCCCCAATCAGGGGGCGAACAGACCCAGTACTTC	CASSPQSGGEQTQYF
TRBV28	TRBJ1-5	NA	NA	TGTGCCAGCAGTTTGCCCCCGACAGGTTTCAATCAGCCCCAGCATTTT	CASSLPPTGFNQPQHF
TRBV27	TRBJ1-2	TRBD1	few	TGTGCCAGCAGGGACGGGGCGGACAGGGAGCATGGCTACACCTTC	CASRDGADREHGYTF
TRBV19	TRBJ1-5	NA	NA	TGTGCCAGTAGTAACGATGGGGGCTGGGGCAATCAGCCCCAGCATTTT	CASSNDGGWGNQPQHF
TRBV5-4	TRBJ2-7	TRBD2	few	TGTGCCAGCAGCTTGATAGGCGGGAGCGGAACCTACGAGCAGTACTTC	CASSLIGGSGTYEQYF
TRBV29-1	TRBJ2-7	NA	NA	TGCAGCGTGGCCGGTGCGGGGGCGGGGTACGAGCAGTACTTC	CSVAGAGAGYEQYF
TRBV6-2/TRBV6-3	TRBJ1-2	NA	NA	TGTGCCAGCAGTCACTCGACAGGAACTCCCTCCTATGGCTACACCTTC	CASSHSTGTPSYGYTF
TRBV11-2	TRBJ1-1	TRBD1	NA	TGTGCCAGCAGCTTAGCGTTGGGGGAACAGGGGTGGTACACTGAAGCTTTCTTT	CASSLALGEQGWYTEAFF
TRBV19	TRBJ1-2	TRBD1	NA	TGTGCCAGTAGTCCACAGGGGTTTCGGGATGGCTACACCTTC	CASSPQGFRDGYTF
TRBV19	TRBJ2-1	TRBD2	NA	TGTGCCAGTAAAGGCGCGCGGGGGGGCGCCTACAATGAGCAGTTCTTC	CASKGARGGAYNEQFF
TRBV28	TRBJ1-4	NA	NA	TGTGCCAGCTCGGGACCTAGGAGGGAGAATGAAAAACTGTTTTTT	CASSGPRRENEKLFF
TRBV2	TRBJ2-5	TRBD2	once	TGTGCCAGCAGTGATCCGGCTAGCGGACAAGAGACCCAGTACTTC	CASSDPASGQETQYF
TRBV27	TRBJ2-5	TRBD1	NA	TGTGCCAGCAGTCTAAGGCGACAGGGGGCTTACCAAGAGACCCAGTACTTC	CASSLRRQGAYQETQYF
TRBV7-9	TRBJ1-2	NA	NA	TGTGCCAGCAGCTTAGGGGTAGCCACGGCGCGTGGCTACACCTTC	CASSLGVATARGYTF
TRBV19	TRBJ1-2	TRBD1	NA	TGTGCCAGTACCGAAAGAGGGGGACAGGGATTCGGCTACACCTTC	CASTERGGQGFGYTF
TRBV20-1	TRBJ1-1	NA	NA	TGCAGTGCTAACACGAACACTGAAGCTTTCTTT	CSANTNTEAFF
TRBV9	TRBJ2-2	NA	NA	TGTGCCAGCAGCCCCCGTAGATGGACCGGGGAGCTGTTTTTT	CASSPRRWTGELFF
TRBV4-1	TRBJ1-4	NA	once	TGCGCCAGCAGCCAAGATGGGGCAGGGCGGAATGAAAAACTGTTTTTT	CASSQDGAGRNEKLFF
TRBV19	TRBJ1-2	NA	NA	TGTGCCAGTAGCCCCGGCAGGGGCGTAAGCTACACCTTC	CASSPGRGVSYTF
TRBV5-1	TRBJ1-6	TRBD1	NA	TGCGCCAGCAGCTTGGGGGACAGGGAGCAGAGGAATTCACCCCTCCACTTT	CASSLGDREQRNSPLHF
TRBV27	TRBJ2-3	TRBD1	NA	TGTGCCAGCAGCGGACAGGGGACAATCACAGATACGCAGTATTTT	CASSGQGTITDTQYF
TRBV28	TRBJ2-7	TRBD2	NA	TGTGCCAGCAGTTGGGGACTAGCGGGCCCCTACGAGCAGTACTTC	CASSWGLAGPYEQYF
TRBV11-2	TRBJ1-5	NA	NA	TGTGCCAGCAGCGGGGGCGTAGCCCAGCATTTT	CASSGGVAQHF
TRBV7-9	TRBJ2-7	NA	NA	TGTGCCAGCAGCCACCCATCGGGGGAATCCTACGAGCAGTACTTC	CASSHPSGESYEQYF
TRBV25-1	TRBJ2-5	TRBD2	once	TGTGCCACCCGGGGGCGGGGGGGCCCTGAGACCCAGTACTTC	CATRGRGGPETQYF
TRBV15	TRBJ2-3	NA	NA	TGTGCCACCAGCAGAGGGACAGTCAGCACAGATACGCAGTATTTT	CATSRGTVSTDTQYF
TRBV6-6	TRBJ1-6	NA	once	TGTGCCAGCAGTTCGAATTCACCCCTCCACTTT	CASSSNSPLHF
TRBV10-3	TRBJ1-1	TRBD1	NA	TGTGCCATCAGTACCGGGACAGGGATGAACACTGAAGCTTTCTTT	CAISTGTGMNTEAFF
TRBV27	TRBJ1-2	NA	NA	TGTGCCAGCAGTCGCAGGGGAAGCGGCTATGGCTACACCTTC	CASSRRGSGYGYTF
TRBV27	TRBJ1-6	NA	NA	TGTGCCACCCAGGACAGACCAAATTCACCCCTCCACTTT	CATQDRPNSPLHF
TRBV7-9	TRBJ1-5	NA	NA	TGTGCCAGCAGCTCGGGAGTTCAGCCCCAGCATTTT	CASSSGVQPQHF
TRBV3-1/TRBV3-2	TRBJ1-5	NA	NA	TGTGCCAGCAGCCAAGATCGGGATCAGCCCCAGCATTTT	CASSQDRDQPQHF
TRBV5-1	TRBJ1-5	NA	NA	TGCGCCAGCAGCTTGGGCGGAGGCTGGAATCAGCCCCAGCATTTT	CASSLGGGWNQPQHF
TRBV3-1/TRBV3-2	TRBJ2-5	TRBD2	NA	TGTGCCAGCAGCCAAGTAACTAGCGGGGTGGGGCGGGTGGAGACCCAGTACTTC	CASSQVTSGVGRVETQYF
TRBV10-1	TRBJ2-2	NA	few	TGCGCCAGCAGTGAGTCGTTCGGGTGGGCGAACACCGGGGAGCTGTTTTTT	CASSESFGWANTGELFF